The entry below describes one T cell receptor (beta chain). Germline CDR1 MDHEN, CDR2 SYDVKM. This CDR3 has 15 amino acids. V lost 3 bases to trimming and J lost 5 bases, with 15 bases between them. Control samples were healthy donors' buffy coats. The record originates from a study of STAT5B mutations in CD4+ large granular lymphocyte leukemia. Study-wide context: Healthy donors showed HLA-associated enrichment of the CDR3 'QG' motif.

Method: immunoSEQ multiplex PCR; TCRdb's copy keeps in-frame clones and lacks some. The sample yields more than 35,000 clones, 70% to 90% seen once. This TCR was sampled from a human donor in good health. Sequencing was performed on CD4+ T cells from blood buffy coats. The V call is TRBV28, the J call TRBJ2-3; D gene unclear. CDR3 loop: CASSFRFNRGDTQYF. The CDR3 nucleotides are TGTGCCAGCAGTTTTAGGTTTAACCGCGGAGATACGCAGTATTTT.